Following are 4 T cell receptor beta chains from one sample sequenced in a study of response to subunit inactivated influenza vaccine. TCRdb called the RT-PCR reads again in MiXCR, with one record for every CDR3 protein. The data contain about 700,000 distinct CDR3 sequences, roughly 13% of them singletons. This sample comprised PBMCs from blood, obtained 14 to 15 days before vaccination. Receptors were obtained from a man between 50 and 59 years old who received an inactivated influenza vaccine.

Concerning this clonotype: Just one base apart from a much larger clone, this may be a read error. The rearrangement joins TRBV25-1 to TRBJ2-1; a possible D gene is TRBD2 (6 bases). The CDR3 is 14 amino acids. The V gene's germline CDR1 is MGHDK and CDR2 SYGVNS. The CDR3 DNA reads TGTGCCAGCAGTGCGGGACTCACCTACAAGGAGCAGTTCTTC. It yields the protein CASSAGLTYKEQFF. Using reference TRBV25-1 and TRBJ2-1 for the parts outside the CDR3, the full variable domain is EADIYQTPRYLVIGTGKKITLECSQTMGHDKMYWYQQDPGMELHLIHYSYGVNSTEKGDLSSESTVSRIRTEHFPLTLESARPSHTSQYLCASSAGLTYKEQFFGPGTRLTVL.

This clonotype was seen more than once but under ten times. The chain carries TRBV11-2 and TRBJ2-1; 8 bases align to TRBD2. This CDR3 spans 13 amino acids. The V gene end was trimmed by 4 bases and the J gene end by 9 bases; junction bases not matched to a gene: 5. The germline gives CDR1 SGHAT, CDR2 FQNNGV. For the CDR3, the DNA is TGTGCCAGCAGCTCGACTAGCGTCAGTGAGCAGTTCTTC. Protein sequence: CASSSTSVSEQFF.

The chain links TRBV20-1 to TRBJ2-5; 10 positions match TRBD2. Germline CDR1 DFQATT, CDR2 SNEGSKA (reference sequence). With V trimmed by 3 bases and J by 4 bases, 17 bases remained unmatched. This CDR3 contains 18 residues. For the CDR3, the DNA is TGCAGTGCTAGTGTGACTAGCGGGCACCGTTCAAAATTAGAGACCCAGTACTTC. Encoded protein: CSASVTSGHRSKLETQYF.

The J gene is TRBJ2-5, the V gene TRBV14; TRBD2 aligns across 8 bases. V dropped 4 bases and J dropped 2; count of bases not matched to a gene: 3. From germline, CDR1 is SGHDN and CDR2 FVKESK. This CDR3 contains 14 residues. Here the CDR3 DNA reads TGTGCCAGCAGCCCAGCGGGGGTTCAAGAGACCCAGTACTTC. It yields the protein CASSPAGVQETQYF.